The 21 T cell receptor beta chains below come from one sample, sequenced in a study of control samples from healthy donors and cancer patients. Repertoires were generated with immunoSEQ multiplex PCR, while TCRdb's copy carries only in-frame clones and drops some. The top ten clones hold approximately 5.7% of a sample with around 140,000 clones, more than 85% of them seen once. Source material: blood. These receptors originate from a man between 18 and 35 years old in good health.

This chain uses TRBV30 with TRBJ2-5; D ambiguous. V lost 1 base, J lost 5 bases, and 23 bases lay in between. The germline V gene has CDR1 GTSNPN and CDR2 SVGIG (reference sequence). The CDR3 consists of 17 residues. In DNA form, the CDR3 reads TGTGCCTGGAGTGGTGGTAAGGCGTCGTGGTCAGCGGAGACCCAGTACTTC. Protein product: CAWSGGKASWSAETQYF. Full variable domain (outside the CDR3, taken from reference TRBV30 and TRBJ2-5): SQTIHQWPATLVQPVGSPLSLECTVEGTSNPNLYWYRQAAGRGLQLLFYSVGIGQISSEVPQNLSASRPQDRQFILSSKKLLLSDSGFYLCAWSGGKASWSAETQYFGPGTRLLVL.

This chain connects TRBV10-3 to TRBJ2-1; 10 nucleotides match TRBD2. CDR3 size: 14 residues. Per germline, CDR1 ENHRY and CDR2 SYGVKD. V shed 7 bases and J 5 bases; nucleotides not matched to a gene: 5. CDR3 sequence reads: CAINRGLADNEQFF. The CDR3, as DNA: TGTGCCATCAACCGTGGACTAGCGGACAATGAGCAGTTCTTC.

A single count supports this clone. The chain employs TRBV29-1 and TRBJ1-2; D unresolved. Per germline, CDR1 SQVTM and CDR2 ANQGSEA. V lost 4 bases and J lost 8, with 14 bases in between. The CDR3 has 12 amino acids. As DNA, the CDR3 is TGCAGCGTTGTGGACTCGGTTGAGGGCTACACCTTC. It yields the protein CSVVDSVEGYTF.

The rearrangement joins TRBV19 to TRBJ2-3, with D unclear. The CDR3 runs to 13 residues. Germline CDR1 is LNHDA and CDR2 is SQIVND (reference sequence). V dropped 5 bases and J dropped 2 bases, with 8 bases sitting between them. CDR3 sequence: CASSGIHTDTQYF. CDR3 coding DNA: TGTGCCAGTAGTGGAATACACACAGATACGCAGTATTTT.

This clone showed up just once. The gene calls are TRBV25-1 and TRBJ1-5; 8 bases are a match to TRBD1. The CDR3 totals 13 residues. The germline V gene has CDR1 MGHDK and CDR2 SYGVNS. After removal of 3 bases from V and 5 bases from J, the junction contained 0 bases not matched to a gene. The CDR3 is CASSEDRDQPQHF. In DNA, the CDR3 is TGTGCCAGCAGTGAGGACAGGGATCAGCCCCAGCATTTT.

CDR3 nucleotides: TGTGCCAGCACCGGGGTCAATCAGCCCCAGCATTTT. Its translation is CASTGVNQPQHF. The V call is TRBV5-8, the J call TRBJ1-5; D uncertain. In germline, CDR1 is SGHTS, CDR2 YDEGEE. CDR3 length: 12 amino acids. The ends were cut back, 6 bases at V and 3 bases at J, with 7 bases in the middle.

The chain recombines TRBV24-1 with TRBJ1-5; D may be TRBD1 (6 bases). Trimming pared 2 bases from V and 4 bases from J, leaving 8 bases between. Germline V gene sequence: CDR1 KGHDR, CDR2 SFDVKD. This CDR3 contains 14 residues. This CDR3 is CATSDYRANQPQHF. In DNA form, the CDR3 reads TGTGCCACCAGTGATTACAGGGCAAATCAGCCCCAGCATTTT.

The DNA of the CDR3 is TGTGCCAGCAGACCCGGGACAGGGGCATGGGGGGGGCAGTACTTC. Encoded protein: CASRPGTGAWGGQYF. This rearrangement joins TRBV2 to TRBJ2-7; 10 nucleotides align to TRBD1. V lost 6 bases, J lost 9 bases, and 14 bases stayed unmatched. The germline V gene has CDR1 SNHLY and CDR2 FYNNEI. This CDR3 comprises 15 residues.

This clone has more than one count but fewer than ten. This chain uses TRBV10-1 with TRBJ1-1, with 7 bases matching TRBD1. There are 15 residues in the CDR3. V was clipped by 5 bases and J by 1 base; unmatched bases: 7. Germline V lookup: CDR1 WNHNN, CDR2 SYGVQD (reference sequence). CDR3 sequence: CASSPGGTQNTEAFF. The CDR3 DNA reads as TGCGCCAGCAGTCCAGGGGGAACCCAGAACACTGAAGCTTTCTTT.

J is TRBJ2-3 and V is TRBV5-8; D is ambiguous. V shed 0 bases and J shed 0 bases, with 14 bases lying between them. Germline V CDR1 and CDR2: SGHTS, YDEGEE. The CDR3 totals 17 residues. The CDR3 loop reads CASSLGVDGESTDTQYF. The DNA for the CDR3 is TGTGCCAGCAGCTTGGGTGTCGACGGCGAGAGCACAGATACGCAGTATTTT.

DNA for the CDR3: TGCGCCAGCAGCCTCGGGAGGACTAGCGGGAACAATGAGCAGTTCTTC. This sequence encodes CASSLGRTSGNNEQFF. This rearrangement joins TRBV4-1 to TRBJ2-1; 12 positions agree with TRBD2. The CDR3 is 16 residues long. CDR1 and CDR2 (germline): MGHRA, YSYEKL. With V trimmed by 4 bases and J by 5 bases, 6 bases remained unmatched.

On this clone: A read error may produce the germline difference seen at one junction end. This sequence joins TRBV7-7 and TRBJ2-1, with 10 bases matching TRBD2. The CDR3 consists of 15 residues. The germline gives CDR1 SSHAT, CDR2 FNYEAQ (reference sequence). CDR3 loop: CASSLSSGRSNEQFF. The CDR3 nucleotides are TGTGCTAGCAGCTTATCTAGCGGGAGATCAAATGAGCAGTTCTTC.

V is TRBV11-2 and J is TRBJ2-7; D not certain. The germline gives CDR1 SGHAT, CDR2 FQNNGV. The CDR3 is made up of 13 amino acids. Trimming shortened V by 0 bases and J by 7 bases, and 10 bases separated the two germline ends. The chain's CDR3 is CASSLDLAVEQYF. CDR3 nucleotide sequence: TGTGCCAGCAGCTTAGACTTAGCAGTTGAGCAGTACTTC.

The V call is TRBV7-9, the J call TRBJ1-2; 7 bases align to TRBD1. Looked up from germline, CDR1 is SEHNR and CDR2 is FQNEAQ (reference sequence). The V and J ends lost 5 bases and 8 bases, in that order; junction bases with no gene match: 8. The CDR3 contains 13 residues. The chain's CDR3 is CASSLGQVEGYTF. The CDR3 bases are TGTGCCAGCAGCCTCGGACAGGTGGAGGGCTACACCTTC.

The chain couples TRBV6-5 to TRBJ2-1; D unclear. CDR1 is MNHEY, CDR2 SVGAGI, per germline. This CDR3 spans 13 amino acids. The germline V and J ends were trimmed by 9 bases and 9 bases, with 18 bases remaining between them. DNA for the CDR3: TGTGCCAGTAGGTGGGAATCCTGGGGTGAGCAGTTCTTC. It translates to CASRWESWGEQFF.

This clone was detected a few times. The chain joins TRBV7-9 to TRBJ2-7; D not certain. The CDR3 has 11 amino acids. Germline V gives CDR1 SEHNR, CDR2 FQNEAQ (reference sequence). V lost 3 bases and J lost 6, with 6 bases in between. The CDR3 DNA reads TGTGCCAGCAGCTTCGGCATCGAGCAGTACTTC. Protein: CASSFGIEQYF.

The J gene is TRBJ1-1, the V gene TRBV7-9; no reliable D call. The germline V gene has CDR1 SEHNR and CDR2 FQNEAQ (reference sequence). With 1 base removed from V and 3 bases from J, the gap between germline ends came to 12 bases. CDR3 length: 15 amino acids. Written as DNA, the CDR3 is TGTGCCAGCAGCTTAGAGAAGGGTACGGACACTGAAGCTTTCTTT. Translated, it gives CASSLEKGTDTEAFF.

The CDR3 region is CASSYKSRNTEAFF. DNA of the CDR3: TGTGCCAGCAGTTACAAGTCCAGAAACACTGAAGCTTTCTTT. This chain joins TRBV6-2 or TRBV6-3 and TRBJ1-1; no clear D. V was pared by 2 bases and J by 2 bases, with 9 bases between. Germline V gene data show CDR1 as MNHEY and CDR2 as SVGEGT. The CDR3 runs 14 residues.

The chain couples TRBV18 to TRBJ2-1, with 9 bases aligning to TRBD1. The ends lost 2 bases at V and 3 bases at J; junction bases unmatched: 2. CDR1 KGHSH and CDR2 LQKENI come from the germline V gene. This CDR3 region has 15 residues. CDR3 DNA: TGTGCCAGCTCACCAGGGGACAGGGACTACAATGAGCAGTTCTTC. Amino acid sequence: CASSPGDRDYNEQFF.

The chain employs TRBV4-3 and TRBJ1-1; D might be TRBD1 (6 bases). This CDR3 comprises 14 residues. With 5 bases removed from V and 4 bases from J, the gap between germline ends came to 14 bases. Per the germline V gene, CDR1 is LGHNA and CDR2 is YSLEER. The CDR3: CASSRGAMGTEAFF. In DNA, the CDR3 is TGCGCCAGCAGCAGGGGGGCGATGGGCACTGAAGCTTTCTTT.

Here the CDR3 reads CASSLAGRLEQFF. As DNA, the CDR3 is TGTGCCAGCAGCTTAGCGGGACGGTTGGAGCAGTTCTTC. The chain recombines TRBV7-2 with TRBJ2-1; either TRBD1 or TRBD2 may supply D (5 bases each). Per germline, CDR1 SGHTA and CDR2 FQGNSA. The V gene lost 0 bases and the J gene lost 10 bases, with 10 bases spanning the gap. The CDR3 is 13 amino acids. The full variable domain, with the rest looked up from reference TRBV7-2 and TRBJ2-1, is GAGVSQSPSNKVTEKGKDVELRCDPISGHTALYWYRQSLGQGLEFLIYFQGNSAPDKSGLPSDRFSAERTGGSVSTLTIQRTQQEDSAVYLCASSLAGRLEQFFGPGTRLTVL.